The clone carrying this T cell receptor (beta chain) has ten or more counts. Its antigen remains unknown. This sample was included in a study of neurological immune-mediated disorders. Whole-study results and caveats: In HTLV-1-associated myelopathy, TCR clonal expansion was greatest, whereas multiple sclerosis had the least, falling below healthy controls. One related-CDR3 cluster, found by phylogenetic grouping, held repertoires of 18 of 34 multiple sclerosis patients and is a possible signature.

Germline V lookup: CDR1 SGDLS, CDR2 YYNGEE. With V trimmed by 0 bases and J by 8 bases, 6 bases remained unmatched. There are 15 residues in the CDR3. Synthesis of cDNA was accomplished via 5'RACE employing 10-nucleotide random UMIs. TCRdb re-analysed the 5' RACE reads in MiXCR, keeping a single row per CDR3 protein. Among about 87,000 distinct CDR3 sequences listed, under 4.5% were seen once. The chain links TRBV9 to TRBJ2-1; 9 nucleotides line up with TRBD2. This receptor was identified in a woman between 45 and 60 years old with multiple sclerosis. Sequenced sample: PBMCs. The CDR3 DNA follows: TGTGCCAGCAGCGTAGCTGGCGGGGGGGTCGATGAGCAGTTCTTC. As protein: CASSVAGGGVDEQFF.